These T cell receptor beta chains were read from a single sample in a study of blood T cell repertoires in COVID-19. Sequenced by immunoSEQ multiplex PCR; TCRdb stores in-frame clones only, minus some. The sample carries 60,000 to 90,000 clones, 70% to 90% recorded once. Material for sequencing was peripheral blood. Receptors were obtained from a human donor in a cohort sampled during active COVID-19. CDR3s include the opening cysteine and the closing phenylalanine or tryptophan. D genes are given only for firm matches. Some rows mark clone size as missing; the rest say once, few, many or name a class of expanded clone.

len: 11; abundance: -; v_gene: TRBV30; d_gene: -; j_gene: TRBJ2-7; CDR3aa: CAWSANSEQYF; CDR3nt: TGTGCCTGGAGCGCAAATAGCGAGCAGTACTTC
len: 12; abundance: -; v_gene: TRBV12-5; d_gene: TRBD1; j_gene: TRBJ1-1; CDR3aa: CASGPTDRGAFF; CDR3nt: TGTGCTAGTGGACCTACGGACAGGGGCGCTTTCTTT
len: 13; abundance: -; v_gene: TRBV11-3; d_gene: -; j_gene: TRBJ2-2; CDR3aa: CASRAGGTGELFF; CDR3nt: TGTGCCAGCAGGGCCGGGGGCACCGGGGAGCTGTTTTTT
len: 15; abundance: -; v_gene: TRBV27; d_gene: TRBD1; j_gene: TRBJ2-7; CDR3aa: CASSLSGTGVYEQYF; CDR3nt: TGTGCCAGCAGTTTGTCCGGGACAGGGGTCTACGAGCAGTACTTC
len: 14; abundance: -; v_gene: TRBV5-1; d_gene: -; j_gene: TRBJ2-5; CDR3aa: CASRRDSSQETQYF; CDR3nt: TGCGCCAGCAGGCGGGACAGCAGCCAAGAGACCCAGTACTTC
len: 14; abundance: -; v_gene: TRBV9; d_gene: TRBD2; j_gene: TRBJ2-5; CDR3aa: CASSPRLAGETQYF; CDR3nt: TGTGCCAGCAGCCCTCGACTAGCGGGAGAGACCCAGTACTTC
len: 13; abundance: -; v_gene: TRBV28; d_gene: TRBD1; j_gene: TRBJ2-3; CDR3aa: CATRDRSTDTQYF; CDR3nt: TGTGCCACCAGGGACAGGAGCACAGATACGCAGTATTTT
len: 13; abundance: -; v_gene: TRBV4-3; d_gene: -; j_gene: TRBJ2-3; CDR3aa: CASSQVGGDTQYF; CDR3nt: TGCGCCAGCAGCCAAGTAGGGGGTGATACGCAGTATTTT
len: 14; abundance: -; v_gene: TRBV7-8; d_gene: -; j_gene: TRBJ1-1; CDR3aa: CASSLRGGVTEAFF; CDR3nt: TGTGCCAGCAGCTTAAGGGGGGGTGTCACTGAAGCTTTCTTT
len: 15; abundance: few; v_gene: TRBV27; d_gene: -; j_gene: TRBJ2-7; CDR3aa: CASSLRLADTYEQYF; CDR3nt: TGTGCCAGCAGTCTGCGTCTAGCCGATACCTACGAGCAGTACTTC
len: 14; abundance: once; v_gene: TRBV5-6; d_gene: -; j_gene: TRBJ1-2; CDR3aa: CASSPVRPNYGYTF; CDR3nt: TGTGCCAGCAGCCCGGTTCGTCCCAACTATGGCTACACCTTC
len: 15; abundance: -; v_gene: TRBV16; d_gene: TRBD1; j_gene: TRBJ1-2; CDR3aa: CASSQTGSGSYGYTF; CDR3nt: TGTGCCAGCAGCCAGACAGGGTCAGGATCCTATGGCTACACCTTC
len: 13; abundance: few; v_gene: TRBV6-6; d_gene: TRBD2; j_gene: TRBJ2-5; CDR3aa: CASMLGGQETQYF; CDR3nt: TGTGCCAGCATGCTGGGGGGGCAAGAGACCCAGTACTTC
len: 13; abundance: -; v_gene: TRBV5-6; d_gene: -; j_gene: TRBJ1-2; CDR3aa: CASSPDGAYGYTF; CDR3nt: TGTGCCAGCAGTCCCGATGGAGCCTATGGCTACACCTTC
len: 17; abundance: once; v_gene: TRBV5-1; d_gene: TRBD1; j_gene: TRBJ1-1; CDR3aa: CASSLEQGATFYTEAFF; CDR3nt: TGCGCCAGCAGCTTGGAGCAGGGGGCGACCTTTTACACTGAAGCTTTCTTT
len: 14; abundance: -; v_gene: TRBV19; d_gene: -; j_gene: TRBJ2-3; CDR3aa: CASSIQSRRDTQYF; CDR3nt: TGTGCCAGTAGTATTCAGTCTCGGCGGGATACGCAGTATTTT
len: 13; abundance: -; v_gene: TRBV12-3/TRBV12-4; d_gene: -; j_gene: TRBJ1-1; CDR3aa: CASSAGQPTEAFF; CDR3nt: TGTGCCAGCAGTGCTGGACAGCCCACTGAAGCTTTCTTT
len: 15; abundance: -; v_gene: TRBV9; d_gene: TRBD2; j_gene: TRBJ2-3; CDR3aa: CASSVASGRGDTQYF; CDR3nt: TGTGCCAGCAGCGTAGCTAGCGGGAGGGGAGATACGCAGTATTTT
len: 15; abundance: -; v_gene: TRBV24-1; d_gene: TRBD2; j_gene: TRBJ2-7; CDR3aa: CATSDWGGSSYEQYF; CDR3nt: TGTGCCACCAGTGATTGGGGCGGGAGCTCCTACGAGCAGTACTTC
len: 14; abundance: once; v_gene: TRBV10-3; d_gene: TRBD2; j_gene: TRBJ2-7; CDR3aa: CAISELGGDYEQYF; CDR3nt: TGTGCCATCAGTGAGTTGGGGGGGGACTACGAGCAGTACTTC
len: 15; abundance: -; v_gene: TRBV7-6; d_gene: -; j_gene: TRBJ2-6; CDR3aa: CASSAGRAGANVLTF; CDR3nt: TGTGCCAGCAGCGCGGGGCGGGCTGGGGCCAACGTCCTGACTTTC
len: 12; abundance: -; v_gene: TRBV29-1; d_gene: -; j_gene: TRBJ1-1; CDR3aa: CSLVRGNTEAFF; CDR3nt: TGCAGCCTAGTAAGGGGGAACACTGAAGCTTTCTTT